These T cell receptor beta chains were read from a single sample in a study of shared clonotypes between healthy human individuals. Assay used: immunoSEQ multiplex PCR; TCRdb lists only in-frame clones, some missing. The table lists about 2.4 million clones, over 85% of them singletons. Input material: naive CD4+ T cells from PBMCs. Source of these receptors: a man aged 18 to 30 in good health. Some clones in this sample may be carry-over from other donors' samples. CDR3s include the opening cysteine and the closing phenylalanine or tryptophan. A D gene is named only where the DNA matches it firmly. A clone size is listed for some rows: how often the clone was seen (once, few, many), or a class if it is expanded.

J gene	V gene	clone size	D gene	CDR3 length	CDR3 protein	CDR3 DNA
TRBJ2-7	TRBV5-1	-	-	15	CASSLGQRKGYEQYF	TGCGCCAGCAGCTTGGGGCAGCGGAAGGGCTACGAGCAGTACTTC
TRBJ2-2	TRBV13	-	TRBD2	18	CASSLFVGRTSVPGELFF	TGTGCCAGCAGCTTATTCGTGGGTCGGACTAGCGTTCCCGGGGAGCTGTTTTTT
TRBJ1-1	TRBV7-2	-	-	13	CASSLDRDTEAFF	TGTGCCAGCAGCTTAGACAGGGACACTGAAGCTTTCTTT
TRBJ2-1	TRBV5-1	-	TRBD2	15	CASSPQAGVLYEQFF	TGCGCCAGCAGCCCTCAAGCGGGAGTTCTCTATGAGCAGTTCTTC
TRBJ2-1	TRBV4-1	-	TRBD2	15	CASSQLAGGVHEQFF	TGCGCCAGCAGCCAACTAGCGGGGGGGGTTCATGAGCAGTTCTTC
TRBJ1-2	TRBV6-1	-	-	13	CASTGLPNYGYTF	TGTGCCAGCACCGGACTCCCCAACTATGGCTACACCTTC
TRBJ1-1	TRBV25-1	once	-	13	CASSESSYREAFF	TGTGCCAGCAGTGAAAGCTCCTACCGAGAAGCTTTCTTT
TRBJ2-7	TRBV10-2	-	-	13	CASSESHRDRQYF	TGCGCCAGCAGTGAGTCGCACAGGGATAGGCAGTACTTC
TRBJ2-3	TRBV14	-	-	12	CASSSFVLPQYF	TGTGCCAGCAGTTCCTTTGTGTTGCCGCAGTATTTT
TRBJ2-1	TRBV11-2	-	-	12	CASSLGWDEQFF	TGTGCCAGCAGCTTAGGCTGGGATGAGCAGTTCTTC
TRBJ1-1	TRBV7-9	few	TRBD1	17	CASSRGTGVIMNTEAFF	TGTGCCAGCAGCCGAGGGACAGGGGTTATCATGAACACTGAAGCTTTCTTT
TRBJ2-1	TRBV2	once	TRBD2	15	CASSVAGELFDEQFF	TGTGCCAGCAGTGTTGCGGGAGAGCTCTTCGATGAGCAGTTCTTC
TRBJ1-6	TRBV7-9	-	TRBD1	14	CASSLTGAQSPLHF	TGTGCCAGCAGCCTAACAGGGGCGCAATCACCCCTCCACTTT
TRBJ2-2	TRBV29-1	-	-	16	CSVHREGGLGTGELFF	TGCAGCGTTCATAGAGAAGGGGGTTTAGGGACCGGGGAGCTGTTTTTT
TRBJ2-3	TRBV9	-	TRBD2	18	CASSVVGSSGQDGDTQYF	TGTGCCAGCAGCGTAGTAGGGTCTAGCGGACAAGATGGAGATACGCAGTATTTT
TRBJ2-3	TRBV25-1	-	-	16	CASSESGTLSTDTQYF	TGTGCCAGCAGTGAATCCGGGACACTTAGCACAGATACGCAGTATTTT
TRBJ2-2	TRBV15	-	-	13	CATSSRGTGELFF	TGTGCCACCAGTAGCCGGGGCACCGGGGAGCTGTTTTTT
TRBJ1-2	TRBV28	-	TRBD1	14	CASSLSHRGYGYTF	TGTGCCAGCAGTTTAAGCCACAGGGGATATGGCTACACCTTC
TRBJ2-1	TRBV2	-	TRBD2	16	CASSDGRLATINEQFF	TGTGCCAGCTCTGACGGGCGACTAGCTACGATCAATGAGCAGTTCTTC
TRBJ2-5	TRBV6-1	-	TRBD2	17	CASSQGRGLGDRETQYF	TGTGCCAGCAGTCAAGGGAGAGGACTAGGGGATCGGGAGACCCAGTACTTC
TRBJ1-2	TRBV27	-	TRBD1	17	CASSLNPDRGGPTGYTF	TGTGCCAGCAGCCTAAACCCCGACAGGGGGGGTCCGACGGGCTACACCTTC
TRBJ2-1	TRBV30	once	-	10	CAWGGDRQFF	TGTGCCTGGGGGGGGGACAGACAATTCTTC
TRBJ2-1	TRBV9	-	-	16	CASSVGASLGYNEQFF	TGTGCCAGCAGCGTAGGGGCCTCCTTAGGCTACAATGAGCAGTTCTTC
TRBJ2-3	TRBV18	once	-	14	CASSSRDPTDTQYF	TGTGCCAGCTCATCTAGGGATCCCACAGATACGCAGTATTTT
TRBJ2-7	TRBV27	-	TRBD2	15	CASSLRLAGGWEQYF	TGTGCCAGCAGTCTCCGACTAGCGGGAGGGTGGGAGCAGTACTTC
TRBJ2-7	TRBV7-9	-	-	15	CASSLLGTDVTEQYF	TGTGCCAGCAGCCTCCTGGGGACGGACGTAACCGAGCAGTACTTC
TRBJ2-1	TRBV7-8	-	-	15	CASSLGGAGNNEQFF	TGTGCCAGCAGCTTAGGTGGGGCGGGCAACAATGAGCAGTTCTTC
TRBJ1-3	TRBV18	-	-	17	CASSPPGGGPTGNTIYF	TGTGCCAGCTCACCACCGGGCGGGGGCCCGACTGGAAACACCATATATTTT
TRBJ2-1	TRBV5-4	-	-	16	CASSPALRKNYNEQFF	TGTGCCAGCAGCCCCGCTTTGCGAAAGAACTACAATGAGCAGTTCTTC
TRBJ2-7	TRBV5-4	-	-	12	CASSVDSYEQYF	TGTGCCAGCAGCGTGGACAGCTACGAGCAGTACTTC
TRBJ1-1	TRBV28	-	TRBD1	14	CASSPGQGNTEAFF	TGTGCCAGCAGCCCCGGACAGGGGAACACTGAAGCTTTCTTT
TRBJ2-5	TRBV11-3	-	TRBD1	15	CASSLEGRGKETQYF	TGTGCCAGCAGCTTAGAGGGCAGGGGGAAAGAGACCCAGTACTTC